Shown below are 15 T cell receptor beta chains from a single sample sequenced in a study of STAT5B mutations in CD4+ large granular lymphocyte leukemia (dated by TCRdb to 2022 to 2024). Libraries were constructed by the immunoSEQ multiplex PCR assay. Imported from immuneACCESS, the table was reduced by TCRdb to in-frame sequences with V and J called. These copies leave out some clones; in studies compared against another copy, an unresolved V gene accounts for under half, and the cause of the remainder is not known. The sample profile shows approximately 32,000 clones; 69% of them were found once. Around 2.9% of the sample goes to the ten largest clones. What was sequenced was CD4+ T cells from blood buffy coats. The receptors were sampled from a human donor in good health.

J is TRBJ2-5 and V is TRBV9; D is perhaps TRBD2 (6 bases). V lost 4 bases to trimming and J lost 10 bases, with 14 bases between them. The CDR3 has 12 amino acids. Germline V gene lookup returns CDR1 SGDLS and CDR2 YYNGEE. The chain's CDR3 is CASSLPRGIQYF. The DNA for the CDR3 is TGTGCCAGCAGCCTCCCGCGGGGAATCCAGTACTTC.

This clone showed up just a few times. V is TRBV4-1 and J is TRBJ1-5, with 8 bases matching TRBD1. Germline CDR1 is MGHRA and CDR2 is YSYEKL. The CDR3 covers 15 residues. Losses at the gene ends were 1 base for V and 1 base for J; bases not matched to a gene: 0. Written as DNA, the CDR3 is TGCGCCAGCAGCCAAGGGACAGGGAGCAATCAGCCCCAGCATTTT. The encoded protein is CASSQGTGSNQPQHF.

This rearrangement joins TRBV9 to TRBJ2-5, with 12 bases that match TRBD2. Germline-derived CDR1 and CDR2 are SGDLS and YYNGEE. The CDR3 spans 15 residues. The V and J ends lost 4 bases and 5 bases, in that order; junction bases with no gene match: 6. CDR3 loop: CASSPRLAGGETQYF. For the CDR3, the DNA is TGTGCCAGCAGCCCCAGGCTAGCGGGGGGGGAGACCCAGTACTTC.

The chain has TRBV30 and TRBJ1-1; no clear D gene. Trimming left V 0 bases short and J 4 bases short, with 9 bases between. The V gene's germline CDR1 is GTSNPN and CDR2 SVGIG (reference sequence). The CDR3 sequence is 13 residues long. The CDR3 reads CAWSVGSGTEAFF. CDR3 coding DNA: TGTGCCTGGAGTGTAGGCTCAGGCACTGAAGCTTTCTTT. Full variable domain (missing parts from reference TRBV30 and TRBJ1-1): SQTIHQWPATLVQPVGSPLSLECTVEGTSNPNLYWYRQAAGRGLQLLFYSVGIGQISSEVPQNLSASRPQDRQFILSSKKLLLSDSGFYLCAWSVGSGTEAFFGQGTRLTVV.

This chain joins TRBV6-5 and TRBJ1-2, with a possible D match to TRBD1 (6 bases). The CDR3 sequence is 15 residues long. V was trimmed by 4 bases and J by 7 bases, leaving 19 bases between them. The germline gives CDR1 MNHEY, CDR2 SVGAGI. CDR3: CASSSDRRRLFGYTF. In nucleotides, the CDR3 is TGTGCCAGCAGTTCAGACAGGCGCCGCTTATTTGGCTACACCTTC.

The sample holds a few counts of this clone. CDR3 region: CASSQDLRAWGYTF. The CDR3 DNA reads TGTGCCAGCAGCCAAGATTTGCGGGCTTGGGGCTACACCTTC. V and J are TRBV4-2 and TRBJ1-2; D is undetermined. Trimming removed 0 bases from V and 8 bases from J, with 13 bases in between. CDR1 and CDR2 (germline): LGHNA, YNFKEQ. The CDR3 contains 14 residues.

The chain's CDR3 is CASSPTSYGETQYF. The CDR3 DNA is TGTGCCAGCAGTCCCACCTCGTATGGAGAGACCCAGTACTTC. The chain is built from TRBV27 and TRBJ2-5; D is unclear. With 5 bases removed from V and 4 bases from J, the gap between germline ends came to 14 bases. CDR3 size: 14 residues. The V gene's germline CDR1 is MNHEY and CDR2 SMNVEV (reference sequence).

Only one count was recorded for this clone. V gene TRBV6-6 combines with J gene TRBJ2-2; 7 bases agree with TRBD1. Trimming at V came to 6 bases and at J to 5 bases, leaving 6 bases not matched to a gene. This CDR3 has 14 residues. Germline loops: CDR1 MNHNY, CDR2 SVGAGI (reference sequence). The CDR3 is CASSRQGRTGELFF. The CDR3 DNA reads as TGTGCCAGCAGCAGACAGGGCCGGACCGGGGAGCTGTTTTTT.

V and J are TRBV2 and TRBJ2-5; D unresolved. Germline V gives CDR1 SNHLY, CDR2 FYNNEI. V was cut by 7 bases and J by 5 bases, with 14 bases left in between. CDR3 size: 13 residues. The CDR3 DNA sequence: TGTGCCAGCACACGTAGCCCCGGGGAGACCCAGTACTTC. As protein: CASTRSPGETQYF.

Of note for this clone: A read error may produce the germline difference seen at one junction end. The chain couples TRBV7-7 to TRBJ1-1; 7 bases fit TRBD1. Germline loops: CDR1 SSHAT, CDR2 FNYEAQ (reference sequence). The CDR3 is made up of 20 amino acids. As DNA, the CDR3 is TGTGCTAGCAGCCCCCTCGGGGGGCAGGGGAGGTCAGGGGGGAACACTGAAGCTTTCTTT. It encodes CASSPLGGQGRSGGNTEAFF.

The chain recombines TRBV19 with TRBJ1-6; D is unclear. Germline V gene data show CDR1 as LNHDA and CDR2 as SQIVND (reference sequence). The CDR3 runs 17 residues. V shed 1 base and J shed 6 bases, with 16 bases lying between them. The CDR3 spells CASSIGAAGRANSPLHF. DNA of the CDR3: TGTGCCAGTAGTATAGGGGCCGCAGGTCGTGCTAATTCACCCCTCCACTTT.

The chain uses TRBV7-6 and TRBJ2-3; TRBD2 matches at 7 bases. CDR3 length: 14 amino acids. CDR1 SGHVS and CDR2 FNYEAQ come from the germline V gene. After removal of 5 bases from V and 4 bases from J, the junction contained 6 bases not matched to a gene. The CDR3 here is CASSQRLAPDTQYF. The DNA for the CDR3 is TGTGCCAGCAGCCAACGACTAGCCCCAGATACGCAGTATTTT.

The J gene is TRBJ2-5, the V gene TRBV19; the D is unclear. The CDR3 totals 13 residues. Per the germline V gene, CDR1 is LNHDA and CDR2 is SQIVND (reference sequence). The V end lost 4 bases, the J end lost 1 base, and 7 bases lay between the germline ends. The CDR3 sequence: CASSTGSQETQYF. Written as DNA, the CDR3 is TGTGCCAGTAGTACAGGCTCCCAAGAGACCCAGTACTTC.

The V and J genes are TRBV2 and TRBJ2-7; 8 bases agree with TRBD2. CDR3 length: 14 amino acids. The V and J ends lost 6 bases and 3 bases, in that order; junction bases with no gene match: 7. CDR1 is SNHLY, CDR2 FYNNEI, per germline. CDR3 sequence reads: CASRTGGTDYEQYF. Here the CDR3 DNA reads TGTGCCAGCAGGACGGGGGGGACGGACTACGAGCAGTACTTC.

The J gene is TRBJ2-5, the V gene TRBV7-8; D is perhaps TRBD2 (5 bases). The length of the CDR3 is 15 residues. In germline, CDR1 is SGHVS, CDR2 FQNEAQ. The V gene lost 5 bases and the J gene lost 2 bases, with 15 bases spanning the gap. The CDR3 loop reads CASSTTVGVQETQYF. CDR3 sequence (DNA): TGTGCCAGCAGCACCACGGTCGGGGTGCAAGAGACCCAGTACTTC. Supplemented by reference TRBV7-8 and TRBJ2-5, the full variable domain reads GAGVSQSPRYKVAKRGQDVALRCDPISGHVSLFWYQQALGQGPEFLTYFQNEAQLDKSGLPSDRFFAERPEGSVSTLKIQRTQQEDSAVYLCASSTTVGVQETQYFGPGTRLLVL.